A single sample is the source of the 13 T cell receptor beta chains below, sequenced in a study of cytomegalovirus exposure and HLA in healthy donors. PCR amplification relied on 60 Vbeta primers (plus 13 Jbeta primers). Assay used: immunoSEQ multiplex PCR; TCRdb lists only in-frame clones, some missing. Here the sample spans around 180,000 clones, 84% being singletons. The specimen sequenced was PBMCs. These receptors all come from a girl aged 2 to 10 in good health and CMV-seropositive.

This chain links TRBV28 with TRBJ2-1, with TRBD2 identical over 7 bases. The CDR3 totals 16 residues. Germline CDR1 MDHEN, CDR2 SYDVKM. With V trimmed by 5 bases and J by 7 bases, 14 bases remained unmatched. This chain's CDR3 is CASSPAWTSYENEQFF. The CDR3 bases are TGTGCCAGCAGTCCCGCCTGGACTAGTTACGAGAATGAGCAGTTCTTC.

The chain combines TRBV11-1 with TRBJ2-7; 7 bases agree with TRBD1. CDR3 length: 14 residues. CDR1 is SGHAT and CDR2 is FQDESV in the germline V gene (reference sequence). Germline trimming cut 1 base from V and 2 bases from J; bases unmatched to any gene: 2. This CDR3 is CASSLGTGTYEQYF. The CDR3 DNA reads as TGTGCCAGCAGCTTAGGGACAGGAACCTACGAGCAGTACTTC.

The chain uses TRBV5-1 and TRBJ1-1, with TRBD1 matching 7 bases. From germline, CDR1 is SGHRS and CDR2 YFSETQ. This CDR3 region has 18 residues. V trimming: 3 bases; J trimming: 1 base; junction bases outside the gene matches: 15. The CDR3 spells CASSSPETGTAENTEAFF. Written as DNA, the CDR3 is TGCGCCAGCAGCTCCCCCGAAACTGGGACAGCAGAGAACACTGAAGCTTTCTTT.

The CDR3: CASSLYGGSKNIQYF. CDR3 in DNA: TGTGCCAGCAGTTTGTACGGGGGTTCCAAAAACATTCAGTACTTC. The chain has TRBV27 and TRBJ2-4; a possible D gene is TRBD2 (6 bases). With 3 bases removed from V and 2 bases from J, the gap between germline ends came to 11 bases. CDR3 length: 15 amino acids. CDR1 MNHEY and CDR2 SMNVEV come from the germline V gene (reference sequence).

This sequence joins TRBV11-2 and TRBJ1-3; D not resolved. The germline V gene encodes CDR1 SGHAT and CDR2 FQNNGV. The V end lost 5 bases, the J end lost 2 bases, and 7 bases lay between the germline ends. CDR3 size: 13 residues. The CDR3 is CASSPPPGNTIYF. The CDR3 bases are TGTGCCAGCAGCCCCCCTCCTGGAAACACCATATATTTT.

As DNA, the CDR3 is TGCGCCAGCAGCCAAGTCATAAGGGACAGGGGGCGAAGGAACACTGAAGCTTTCTTT. Residues: CASSQVIRDRGRRNTEAFF. This rearrangement joins TRBV4-1 to TRBJ1-1; 12 nucleotides agree with TRBD1. Germline V gene sequence: CDR1 MGHRA, CDR2 YSYEKL. J lost 1 base, V lost 1 base, and 10 bases had no gene match. The CDR3 is 19 amino acids.

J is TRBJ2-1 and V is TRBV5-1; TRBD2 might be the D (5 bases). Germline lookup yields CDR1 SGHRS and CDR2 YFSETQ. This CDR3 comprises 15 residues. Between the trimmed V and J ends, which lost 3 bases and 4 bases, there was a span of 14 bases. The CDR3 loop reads CASSSRTYRYNEQFF. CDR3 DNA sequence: TGCGCCAGCAGCTCCAGGACTTACCGATACAATGAGCAGTTCTTC.

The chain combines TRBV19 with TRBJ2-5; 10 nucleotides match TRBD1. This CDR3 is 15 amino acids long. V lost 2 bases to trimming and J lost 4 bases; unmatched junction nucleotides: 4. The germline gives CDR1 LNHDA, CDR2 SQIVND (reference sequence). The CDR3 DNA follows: TGTGCCAGTAGTATACCCCGGGACAGGGGAGAGACCCAGTACTTC. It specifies CASSIPRDRGETQYF.

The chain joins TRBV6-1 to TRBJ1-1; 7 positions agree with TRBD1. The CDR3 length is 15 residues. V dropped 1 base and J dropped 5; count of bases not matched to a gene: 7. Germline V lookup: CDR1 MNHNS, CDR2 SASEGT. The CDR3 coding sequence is TGTGCCAGCAGTGAAGGGAGGGGGCTCGCGACTGAAGCTTTCTTT. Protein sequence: CASSEGRGLATEAFF.

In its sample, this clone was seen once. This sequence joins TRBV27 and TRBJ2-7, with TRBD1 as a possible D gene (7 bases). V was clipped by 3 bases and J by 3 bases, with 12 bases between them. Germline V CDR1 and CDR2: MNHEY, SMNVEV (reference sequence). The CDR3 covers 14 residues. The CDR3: CASSLQGGGYEQYF. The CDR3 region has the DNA TGTGCCAGCAGTTTGCAGGGGGGTGGCTACGAGCAGTACTTC.

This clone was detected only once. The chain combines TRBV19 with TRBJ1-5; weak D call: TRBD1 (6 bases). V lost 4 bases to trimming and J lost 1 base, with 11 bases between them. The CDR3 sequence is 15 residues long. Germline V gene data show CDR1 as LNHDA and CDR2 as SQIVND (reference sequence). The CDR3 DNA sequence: TGTGCCAGTAGTAGGAGCAGGGGAAGCAATCAGCCCCAGCATTTT. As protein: CASSRSRGSNQPQHF.

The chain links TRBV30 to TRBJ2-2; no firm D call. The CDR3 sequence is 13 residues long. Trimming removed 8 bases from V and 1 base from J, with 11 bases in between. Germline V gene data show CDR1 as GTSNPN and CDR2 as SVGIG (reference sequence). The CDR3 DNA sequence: TGTGCCACCCTGCGGAAGAACACCGGGGAGCTGTTTTTT. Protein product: CATLRKNTGELFF.

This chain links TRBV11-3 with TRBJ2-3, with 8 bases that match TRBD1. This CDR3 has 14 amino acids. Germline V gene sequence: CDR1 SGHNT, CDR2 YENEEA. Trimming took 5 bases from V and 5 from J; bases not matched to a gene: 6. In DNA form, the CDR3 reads TGTGCCAGCAGCAGGACAGGGCCCGAAGATACGCAGTATTTT. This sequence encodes CASSRTGPEDTQYF.